This TCR beta chain was sequenced for a study of blood T cell repertoires in COVID-19. Study as a whole: Material from acute and convalescent COVID-19 was sourced from the United States, Italy and Spain. Sample material is recorded as cDNA or gDNA derived from T cells, B-cell-depleted T cells, or PBMCs.

In the original processing: Nucleated cell number was recorded as an estimate derived from reference gene primer amplification. Profiled with immunoSEQ multiplex PCR; TCRdb holds only in-frame clones, not every one. Clone size and the V and J calls come from that table; the DNA yielded D and trimming. Of around 120,000 clones listed, 65% to 80% are singletons. CDR1 is SGHTA, CDR2 FQGNSA, per germline. The V and J ends lost 3 bases and 4 bases respectively, with 10 bases between them. The CDR3 runs to 14 residues. The rearrangement joins TRBV7-2 to TRBJ2-1; D ambiguous. The sequence was obtained from a man between 65 and 85 years old with acute or convalescent COVID-19. The sequencing input was peripheral blood. CDR3: CASSFSASYNEQFF. DNA of the CDR3: TGTGCCAGCAGCTTCAGCGCGTCTTACAATGAGCAGTTCTTC. The variable domain in full, with the rest retrieved from reference TRBV7-2 and TRBJ2-1, is GAGVSQSPSNKVTEKGKDVELRCDPISGHTALYWYRQSLGQGLEFLIYFQGNSAPDKSGLPSDRFSAERTGGSVSTLTIQRTQQEDSAVYLCASSFSASYNEQFFGPGTRLTVL.